This is a list of T cell receptor beta chains from one sample in a study of response to subunit inactivated influenza vaccine. TCRdb reprocessed the RT-PCR reads with MiXCR, giving one entry per CDR3 protein. The sample has 600,000 to 700,000 distinct CDR3 sequences, 14% seen once. Specimen: PBMCs from blood, collected 14 to 15 days before vaccination. These receptors all come from a man between 50 and 59 years old who received an inactivated influenza vaccine. Both conserved end residues are part of each CDR3. The D gene is left open where the match is weak. Rows give clone size only sometimes, using once, few, many, or a class for an expanded clone.

J gene,D gene,clone size,V gene,CDR3 DNA,CDR3 protein
TRBJ1-5,-,-,TRBV25-1,TGTGCCAGCAGTGAATATAACAGCCCAGATCAGCCCCAGCATTTT,CASSEYNSPDQPQHF
TRBJ1-4,TRBD1,few,TRBV12-3/TRBV12-4,TGTGCCAGCAGGACAGGGGATAGGGCTAATGAAAAACTGTTTTTT,CASRTGDRANEKLFF
TRBJ2-7,-,few,TRBV20-1,TGCAGTGCGGGCGGAGGGCCGGGCTACGAGCAGTACTTC,CSAGGGPGYEQYF
TRBJ1-2,TRBD1,few,TRBV6-2/TRBV6-3,TGTGCCAGCAGGAACGGACAGGCTGGCTACACCTTC,CASRNGQAGYTF
TRBJ2-2,TRBD2,-,TRBV5-1,TGCGCCAGCAGCGTTGGGGATCTAGCGGGAGGTGTCCCCGGGGAGCTGTTTTTT,CASSVGDLAGGVPGELFF
TRBJ2-7,-,-,TRBV7-6,TGTGCCAGCAGCCCTCAAATCCAGGGGAGCGCCGTCAACGAGCAGTACTTC,CASSPQIQGSAVNEQYF
TRBJ2-2,-,few,TRBV4-1,TGCGCCAGCGGAGACCTGACTGACACCGGGGAGCTGTTTTTT,CASGDLTDTGELFF
TRBJ2-3,-,-,TRBV5-1,TGCGCCAGCAGCTTGGATGGCCCCGCTGGTAGGGGCACAGATACGCAGTATTTT,CASSLDGPAGRGTDTQYF
TRBJ1-1,-,few,TRBV7-2,TGTGCCAGCAAATACCTCGGGAGGACCACTGAAGCTTTCTTT,CASKYLGRTTEAFF
TRBJ1-2,-,few,TRBV15,TGTGCCACCAGCAGAGATCTCCAGACTAACTATGGCTACACCTTC,CATSRDLQTNYGYTF
TRBJ1-3,-,-,TRBV10-3,TGTGCCCACCTCGGGACTCCTGGAAACACCATATATTTT,CAHLGTPGNTIYF
TRBJ1-1,-,few,TRBV12-3/TRBV12-4,TGTGCCAGCAGTTTATACGGGGAGGTGGAGGCTTTCTTT,CASSLYGEVEAFF
TRBJ1-1,-,-,TRBV12-3/TRBV12-4,TGTGCCAGCGGCCCACGGGTGGGGCGGTTCGCTGAAGCTTTCTTT,CASGPRVGRFAEAFF
TRBJ1-5,-,few,TRBV2,TGTGCCAGCAGTGAAGCTCTCGACAGAGGGGAAAGCAATCAGCCCCAGCATTTT,CASSEALDRGESNQPQHF
TRBJ2-3,-,many,TRBV5-6,TGTGCCAGCAGTCGGGGAGGAGATACGCAGTATTTT,CASSRGGDTQYF
TRBJ2-5,TRBD2,many,TRBV29-1,TGCAGCGGAGCCCTATTAGCGGGAGAGACCCAGTACTTC,CSGALLAGETQYF
TRBJ1-5,-,-,TRBV10-3,TGTGCCATCAGCGTGGAGAGGTACAGTCAGCCCCAGCATTTT,CAISVERYSQPQHF
TRBJ2-1,TRBD2,many,TRBV20-1,TGCAGTGCCCCCCCGGGGGGACGAGACAATGAGCAGTTCTTC,CSAPPGGRDNEQFF
TRBJ2-7,TRBD1,many,TRBV20-1,TGCAGTGCTACCTCAGGGGGTGACTACGAGCAGTACTTC,CSATSGGDYEQYF
TRBJ2-1,-,few,TRBV7-2,TGTGCCAGCAGCTTCCCCCTAGGTCTAGCTATTACTGAGCAGTTCTTC,CASSFPLGLAITEQFF
TRBJ1-2,-,many,TRBV20-1,TGCAGTGCTATTCTCCCCACTTACTATGGCTACACCTTC,CSAILPTYYGYTF
TRBJ2-5,-,many,TRBV28,TGTGCCAGCAGTCCTCCGACAGGGGAGGGGGAGACCCAGTACTTC,CASSPPTGEGETQYF
TRBJ2-1,-,-,TRBV5-1,TGCGCCAGCAGCTTGTCCACAGGTACGGGGAATGAGCAGTTCTTC,CASSLSTGTGNEQFF
TRBJ1-2,-,-,TRBV28,TGTGCCAGCAGTTATGGAGGGATACACTATGGCTACACCTTC,CASSYGGIHYGYTF
TRBJ2-1,TRBD2,-,TRBV9,TGTGCCAGCAGCGTAGCTAGCGGGGTTTACAATGAGCAGTTCTTC,CASSVASGVYNEQFF
TRBJ2-6,TRBD1,-,TRBV7-9,TGTGCCAGCAGCACTTTTACAGGGGTAGGGGCCAACGTCCTGACTTTC,CASSTFTGVGANVLTF
TRBJ2-3,TRBD2,few,TRBV5-1,TGCGCCAGCAGCTTGGCGGGACTAGCGGGAGTAAACACAGATACGCAGTATTTT,CASSLAGLAGVNTDTQYF
TRBJ2-4,-,-,TRBV28,TGTGCCAGCAGTTTATATGGGGCCAGCAAAAACATTCAGTACTTC,CASSLYGASKNIQYF
TRBJ2-1,-,-,TRBV5-1,TGCGCCAGCAGCTGGACAGCTGGGGGAAACAATGAGCAGTTCTTC,CASSWTAGGNNEQFF
TRBJ2-5,-,-,TRBV7-9,TGTGCCAGCAGCTTAGCGGAAACGGGAGACCAGTACTTC,CASSLAETGDQYF
TRBJ2-3,-,-,TRBV29-1,TGCAGCGTTGGATGGGGGGCAGATACGCAGTATTTT,CSVGWGADTQYF
TRBJ2-1,TRBD1,few,TRBV25-1,TGTGCCAGCAGTGAATCTGCAGGGGGCCGCGATGAGCAGTTCTTC,CASSESAGGRDEQFF